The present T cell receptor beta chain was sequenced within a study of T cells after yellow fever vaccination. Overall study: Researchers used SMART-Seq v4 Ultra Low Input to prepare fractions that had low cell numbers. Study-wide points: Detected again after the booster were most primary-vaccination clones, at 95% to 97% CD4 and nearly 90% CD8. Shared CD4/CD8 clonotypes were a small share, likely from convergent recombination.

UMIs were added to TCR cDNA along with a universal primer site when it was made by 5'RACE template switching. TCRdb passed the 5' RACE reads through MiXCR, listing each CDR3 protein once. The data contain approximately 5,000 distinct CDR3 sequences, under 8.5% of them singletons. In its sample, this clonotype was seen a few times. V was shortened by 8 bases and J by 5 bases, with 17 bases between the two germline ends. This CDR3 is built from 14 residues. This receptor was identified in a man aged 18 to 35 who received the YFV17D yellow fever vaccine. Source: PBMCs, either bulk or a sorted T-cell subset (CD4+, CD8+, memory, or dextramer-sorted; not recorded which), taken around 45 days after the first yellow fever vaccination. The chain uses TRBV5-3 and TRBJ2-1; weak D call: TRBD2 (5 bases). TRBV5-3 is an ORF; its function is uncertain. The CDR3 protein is CARGPEGRHNEQFF. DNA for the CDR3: TGTGCCAGGGGCCCCGAGGGCCGGCACAATGAGCAGTTCTTC.